The T cell receptor (beta chain) described here comes from a study of beta chain features in type 1 diabetes. On the study more broadly: All of the samples together had over 90 million sorted cells examined. General study results and limits: Sequencing of cDNA might inflate the share of cells that strongly express TCR. The naive, central memory and Treg TCRB repertoires of patients appeared to be more similar to one another than those of healthy donors. Among patients with Type 1 diabetes, TCRB CDR3s were moderately but significantly shorter in every one of the four CD4+ subsets.

V lost 3 bases and J 2 bases, leaving 5 bases between the germline ends. In germline, CDR1 is MDHEN, CDR2 SYDVKM. The CDR3 runs 12 residues. CD4+ cells of the naive, central memory, regulatory and stem cell-like memory types were sorted via CD45RO/CCR7/CD25/CD127/CD95/CD27. This clone came up a few times. Its antigen is not known. Investigators reverse transcribed all isolated RNA, so they sequenced expressed TCRB transcripts. The protocol was immunoSEQ multiplex PCR, while the TCRdb copy is restricted to in-frame clones and leaves out a portion. Among 500,000 to 850,000 clones, roughly an eighth were seen once, and the ten largest hold approximately 0.043%.

The receptor was derived from a man aged 18 to 30 with type 1 diabetes. Sequenced material: naive CD4+ T cells from blood. The chain links TRBV28 to TRBJ2-7; D remains ambiguous. The CDR3 loop reads CASSFPPYEQYF. CDR3 bases: TGTGCCAGCAGTTTCCCTCCCTACGAGCAGTACTTC.